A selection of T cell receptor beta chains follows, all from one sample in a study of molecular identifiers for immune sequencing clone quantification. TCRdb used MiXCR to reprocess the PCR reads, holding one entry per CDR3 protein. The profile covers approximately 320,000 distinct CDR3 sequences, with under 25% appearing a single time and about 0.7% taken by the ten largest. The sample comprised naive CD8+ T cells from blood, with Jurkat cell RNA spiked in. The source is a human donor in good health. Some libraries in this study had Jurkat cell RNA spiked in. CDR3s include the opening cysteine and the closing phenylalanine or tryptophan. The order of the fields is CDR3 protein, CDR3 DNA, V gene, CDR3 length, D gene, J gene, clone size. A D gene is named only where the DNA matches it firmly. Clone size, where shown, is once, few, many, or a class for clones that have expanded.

CAWTPGLLTDTQYF TGTGCCTGGACCCCGGGGCTGCTCACAGATACGCAGTATTTT TRBV30 14 NA TRBJ2-3 NA
CASSLLSGGFTDTQYF TGTGCCAGCAGCTTACTTTCAGGGGGCTTCACAGATACGCAGTATTTT TRBV7-9 16 TRBD1 TRBJ2-3 NA
CASSHDPIGVGANVLTF TGTGCCAGCAGCCACGACCCTATAGGGGTTGGGGCCAACGTCCTGACTTTC TRBV3-1 17 NA TRBJ2-6 NA
CAWGGQVLGEQYF TGTGCCTGGGGAGGACAGGTTCTGGGGGAGCAGTACTTC TRBV30 13 TRBD1 TRBJ2-7 many
CASSRTGVGEKLFF TGTGCCAGCAGTCGGACAGGGGTTGGGGAAAAACTGTTTTTT TRBV6-6 14 TRBD1 TRBJ1-4 NA
CASSLDSKTNYGYTF TGTGCCAGCAGCTTGGACAGCAAAACTAACTATGGCTACACCTTC TRBV5-6 15 NA TRBJ1-2 many
CASSYQGASYEQYF TGTGCCAGCAGTTACCAAGGGGCCTCCTACGAGCAGTACTTC TRBV6-2/TRBV6-3 14 NA TRBJ2-7 few
CASSLPRGQGGDTQYF TGTGCCAGCAGCTTACCCCGTGGACAGGGTGGAGATACGCAGTATTTT TRBV7-9 16 TRBD1 TRBJ2-3 NA
CASSRIGGDTQYF TGTGCCAGCAGCCGAATTGGCGGGGATACGCAGTATTTT TRBV3-1 13 NA TRBJ2-3 NA
CASSPGDLLYF TGTGCCAGCAGCCCTGGGGACTTGCTTTACTTC TRBV11-2 11 NA TRBJ2-7 NA
CASSEFLHNEQFF TGTGCCAGCAGTGAATTCCTGCACAATGAGCAGTTCTTC TRBV25-1 13 NA TRBJ2-1 NA
CAGRQGTGYEQYF TGCGCCGGCAGACAAGGGACAGGCTACGAGCAGTACTTC TRBV4-1 13 TRBD1 TRBJ2-7 NA
CASSLELAGGPGSYEQYF TGTGCCAGCAGCTTAGAGCTAGCGGGAGGGCCTGGTTCCTACGAGCAGTACTTC TRBV11-2 18 TRBD2 TRBJ2-7 few
CAITEDRAVSYEQYF TGTGCCATCACGGAGGACAGGGCCGTGTCCTACGAGCAGTACTTC TRBV10-3 15 TRBD1 TRBJ2-7 NA
CSARSRDTQYF TGCAGTGCTAGGTCGCGAGATACGCAGTATTTT TRBV20-1 11 NA TRBJ2-3 many
CASSLVPVEGDNTDTQYF TGTGCCAGCAGCTTAGTGCCTGTTGAGGGGGATAACACAGATACGCAGTATTTT TRBV7-2 18 NA TRBJ2-3 NA
CASSPDTYEQYF TGTGCCAGCAGCCCAGACACCTACGAGCAGTACTTC TRBV12-3/TRBV12-4 12 NA TRBJ2-7 few
CATSDLRDYNEQFF TGTGCCACCAGTGATTTGCGGGACTACAATGAGCAGTTCTTC TRBV24-1 14 NA TRBJ2-1 NA
CASKPDGQGLRYEQYF TGTGCCAGCAAACCCGACGGACAGGGCCTTCGGTACGAGCAGTACTTC TRBV6-2/TRBV6-3 16 TRBD1 TRBJ2-7 few
CASSSFGVVGTGNTIYF TGTGCCAGCAGCTCATTTGGGGTTGTAGGCACTGGAAACACCATATATTTT TRBV7-9 17 NA TRBJ1-3 many
CASSTSPGRSSSYEHYF TGTGCCAGCAGCACTTCCCCCGGACGCTCAAGCTCCTACGAGCACTACTTC TRBV7-9 17 NA TRBJ2-7 NA
CASSQVSLAISTDTQYF TGCGCCAGCAGCCAAGTATCCCTAGCGATCTCCACAGATACGCAGTATTTT TRBV4-1 17 NA TRBJ2-3 few
CASSYRAGVQYF TGTGCCAGCAGTTACCGGGCGGGAGTGCAGTATTTT TRBV6-2/TRBV6-3 12 TRBD2 TRBJ2-3 many
CASSQERWEGAWGYTF TGCGCCAGCAGCCAAGAGAGGTGGGAGGGGGCTTGGGGCTACACCTTC TRBV4-3 16 TRBD1 TRBJ1-2 NA
CASNLAHPRDTDNEQFF TGTGCCAGCAACTTAGCCCATCCCCGGGACACTGACAATGAGCAGTTCTTC TRBV7-8 17 NA TRBJ2-1 NA
CASSQDGASYEQYF TGTGCCAGCAGCCAAGATGGGGCAAGCTACGAGCAGTACTTC TRBV4-2 14 NA TRBJ2-7 many
CASSSSEGSPLHF TGTGCCAGCAGTTCCAGCGAGGGATCACCCCTCCACTTT TRBV6-5 13 NA TRBJ1-6 many
CSAHPDGGRYCNEQFF TGCAGTGCCCACCCCGACGGGGGGCGGTACTGCAATGAGCAGTTCTTC TRBV20-1 16 NA TRBJ2-1 NA
CASSYPNPTGEGSTDTQYF TGTGCCAGCAGTTACCCAAACCCGACAGGGGAAGGGAGCACAGATACGCAGTATTTT TRBV6-5 19 TRBD1 TRBJ2-3 many
CASRTGWRQPPHF TGCGCCAGCCGCACCGGGTGGCGTCAGCCCCCGCATTTT TRBV10-2 13 NA TRBJ1-5 NA
CASSYGGNPEQYF TGTGCCAGCAGTTACGGCGGGAATCCCGAGCAGTACTTC TRBV6-6 13 NA TRBJ2-7 few
CASSSTDGLANTGELFF TGTGCCAGCTCATCAACGGACGGACTAGCGAACACCGGGGAGCTGTTTTTT TRBV18 17 TRBD2 TRBJ2-2 NA